These T cell receptor beta chains were read from a single sample in a study of T cells in Graves' hyperthyroidism and ophthalmopathy. MiXCR was run by TCRdb on the multiplex PCR reads, yielding one entry per CDR3 protein. The profile shows under 550,000 distinct CDR3 sequences, approximately 14% of them singletons. The source material was blood. The receptors were sampled from a woman aged 18-29 years with Graves' hyperthyroidism. Both conserved end residues are part of each CDR3. D genes are given only for firm matches. Expanded clones get a size class; other rows say once, few or many, or leave the size out.

clone size	D gene	V gene	J gene	CDR3 DNA	CDR3 protein
many	TRBD2	TRBV4-3	TRBJ2-3	TGCGCCAGCAGCCAGCGGGAGGGTGGGACAGATACGCAGTATTTT	CASSQREGGTDTQYF
many	NA	TRBV5-5	TRBJ1-1	TGTGCCAGCAGCTGGGCGGGACGCAACACTGAAGCTTTCTTT	CASSWAGRNTEAFF
NA	TRBD2	TRBV5-8	TRBJ2-5	TGTGCCAGCAGCTCGGGACTAGCGGGTTTAGGGGGTGAGACCCAGTACTTC	CASSSGLAGLGGETQYF
few	NA	TRBV6-2/TRBV6-3	TRBJ1-1	TGTGCCAGCAGTGTGGTCAGGGACACTGAAGCTTTCTTT	CASSVVRDTEAFF
NA	NA	TRBV29-1	TRBJ1-1	TGCAGCGTTGATGGGGCTGACACTGAAGCTTTCTTT	CSVDGADTEAFF
few	NA	TRBV6-1	TRBJ2-4	TGTGCCAGCAGTGACAACCCCGGTGGAGGAAACATTCAGTACTTC	CASSDNPGGGNIQYF
many	NA	TRBV7-6	TRBJ2-7	TGTGCCAGCAGCTTAGCGCAGGAGGGCAGAAGCTACGAGCAGTACTTC	CASSLAQEGRSYEQYF
many	NA	TRBV27	TRBJ1-5	TGTGCCAGCAGTCGAGACAGGAGGTCCGTTCAGCCCCAGCATTTT	CASSRDRRSVQPQHF
many	TRBD1	TRBV28	TRBJ2-1	TGTGCCAGCAGGACCTTGACAGGGAACAATGAGCAGTTCTTC	CASRTLTGNNEQFF
many	NA	TRBV28	TRBJ1-2	TGTGCCAGCAGTCCCCTGGGGCAGGGAAGCTATGGCTACACCTTC	CASSPLGQGSYGYTF
NA	TRBD1	TRBV12-3/TRBV12-4	TRBJ2-3	TGTGCCAGCACCAAGGGGACAGGGATCCCAGATACGCAGTATTTT	CASTKGTGIPDTQYF
NA	NA	TRBV4-3	TRBJ2-1	TGCGCCAGCAGCCAAGAAGTTGTTAGGTCCATCTCCTACAATGAGCAGTTCTTC	CASSQEVVRSISYNEQFF
NA	NA	TRBV7-9	TRBJ2-5	TGTGCCAGCAGCCCCGGACAGCCGACGGCCCCCCGAGAGACCCAGTACTTC	CASSPGQPTAPRETQYF
few	NA	TRBV20-1	TRBJ1-5	TGCAGTGCGTCGCTCGGGCAGGGGTTGCAGCCCCAGCATTTT	CSASLGQGLQPQHF
NA	TRBD2	TRBV6-2/TRBV6-3	TRBJ2-5	TGTGCCAGCAGCTTAGCAGGGACTAGCGGCGGAGAGACCCAGTACTTC	CASSLAGTSGGETQYF
many	TRBD2	TRBV6-4	TRBJ2-3	TGTGCCAGCAGTGACTCCGACAGTAGCGGGGGGACAGATACGCAGTATTTT	CASSDSDSSGGTDTQYF
many	NA	TRBV3-1	TRBJ2-1	TGTGCCAGCAGCCAAGAACCCTACAATGAGCAGTTCTTC	CASSQEPYNEQFF
few	NA	TRBV20-1	TRBJ1-1	TGCAGTGCTAGAGCGCGGGGGTTACAAGCTTTCTTT	CSARARGLQAFF
few	NA	TRBV7-9	TRBJ2-2	TGTGCCAGCAGCCCCCCTGGGGGGAACGGGGAGCTGTTTTTT	CASSPPGGNGELFF
NA	TRBD2	TRBV4-1	TRBJ2-1	TGCGCCAGCAGCCAGGTACTAGCGAGCCCCTACAATGAGCAGTTCTTC	CASSQVLASPYNEQFF
few	NA	TRBV12-3/TRBV12-4	TRBJ2-1	TGTGCCAGCCGGCGTGTGGATGAGCAGTTCTTC	CASRRVDEQFF
NA	TRBD1	TRBV28	TRBJ1-3	TGTGCCAGCAGTTCGGGTTTCCAACAGGGGGAGTCTGGAAACACCATATATTTT	CASSSGFQQGESGNTIYF
many	NA	TRBV30	TRBJ2-3	TGTGCCTGGTCCCCTAGCGATAAAACAGATACGCAGTATTTT	CAWSPSDKTDTQYF
many	TRBD2	TRBV7-2	TRBJ2-3	TGTGCCAGCAGCTTACAGCCGGGAGGGACAGATACGCAGTATTTT	CASSLQPGGTDTQYF
NA	NA	TRBV20-1	TRBJ1-1	TGCAGTGCTACTTACGGGGGGTACAGCACTGAAGCTTTCTTT	CSATYGGYSTEAFF
NA	NA	TRBV27	TRBJ1-5	TGTGCCAGCAGTTTAAGTTTTTCGGCGGGGAGCAATCAGCCCCAGCATTTT	CASSLSFSAGSNQPQHF
NA	TRBD2	TRBV7-2	TRBJ2-7	TGTTCCAGCAGCCTAGCCCCTAGCGGGAGTGTGTACGAGCAGTACTTC	CSSSLAPSGSVYEQYF
NA	NA	TRBV20-1	TRBJ1-4	TGCAGTGCTAACCAAAGACAGTCCAATAATGAAAAACTGTTTTTT	CSANQRQSNNEKLFF
once	TRBD2	TRBV7-2	TRBJ2-7	TGTGCCAGCAGCTTACTAGCGGGAGGTGTGAGGGAGCAGTACTTC	CASSLLAGGVREQYF
many	NA	TRBV29-1	TRBJ1-5	TGCAGCGTTGGTGGAGACAATCAGCCCCAGCATTTT	CSVGGDNQPQHF
few	NA	TRBV4-3	TRBJ2-3	TGCGCCAGCAGCCCGACCCCGACACATACGCAGTATTTT	CASSPTPTHTQYF
few	NA	TRBV12-3/TRBV12-4	TRBJ2-2	TGTGCCAGCAGTTTCCCTTCGGGGAACACCGGGGAGCTGTTTTTT	CASSFPSGNTGELFF
few	NA	TRBV5-1	TRBJ2-7	TGCGCCAGCAGCTGGGAAGGCTCCGACTACGAGCAGTACTTC	CASSWEGSDYEQYF
NA	NA	TRBV4-1	TRBJ2-5	TGCGCCAGCAGCCAAGATAGGTCCGGGCATGAGACCCAGTACTTC	CASSQDRSGHETQYF
few	TRBD2	TRBV9	TRBJ2-1	TGTGCCAGCAGCGTAGCTGGAGCGGGAGAAGGCGGGAATGAGCAGTTCTTC	CASSVAGAGEGGNEQFF
many	TRBD1	TRBV6-1	TRBJ2-7	TGTGCCAGCAGTGGGACAGGTGGGGACTACGAGCAGTACTTC	CASSGTGGDYEQYF
few	TRBD1	TRBV7-8	TRBJ1-5	TGTGCCAGCAGCTCCGGACAGGCCTATAGCAATCAGCCCCAGCATTTT	CASSSGQAYSNQPQHF
few	NA	TRBV2	TRBJ2-4	TGTGCCAGCAGTGATGGTCAGGGAGAAAACATTCAGTACTTC	CASSDGQGENIQYF
many	TRBD1	TRBV12-3/TRBV12-4	TRBJ1-2	TGTGCCAGCAGCCGCCGGGACAGGAGCCCGTATGGCTACACCTTC	CASSRRDRSPYGYTF
once	NA	TRBV5-1	TRBJ2-6	TGCGCCAGCAGCTTGACTGGCAGGGAAACCTCTGGGGCCAACGTCCTGACTTTC	CASSLTGRETSGANVLTF
few	TRBD1	TRBV9	TRBJ2-5	TGTGCCAGCAGCGTAGGAGGAAGGGGGCACCAAGAGACCCAGTACTTC	CASSVGGRGHQETQYF
few	TRBD1	TRBV6-1	TRBJ2-7	TGTGCCAGCAGTGAAAGGGCAGGGGGATACGAGCAGTACTTC	CASSERAGGYEQYF
many	NA	TRBV29-1	TRBJ2-3	TGCAGCATTAGAGGATTGGGTAGGACAGATACGCAGTATTTT	CSIRGLGRTDTQYF
many	TRBD1	TRBV6-1	TRBJ1-1	TGTGCCAGCGCCGAAGGGACAGGGATGAGGAACACTGAAGCTTTCTTT	CASAEGTGMRNTEAFF
many	NA	TRBV20-1	TRBJ2-5	TGCAGTGCTAGTCCCCGGACGGGACAAGAGACCCAGTACTTC	CSASPRTGQETQYF
NA	TRBD2	TRBV7-3	TRBJ2-2	TGTGCCAGCAGCTTAATGACTAGCGGTACCGGGGAGCTGTTTTTT	CASSLMTSGTGELFF
NA	TRBD1	TRBV12-3/TRBV12-4	TRBJ2-1	TGTGCCAGCAGTTCCACCCGGGACAGGGGTCACAATGAGCAGTTCTTC	CASSSTRDRGHNEQFF
NA	NA	TRBV27	TRBJ1-5	TGTGCCAGCAGTTCCCGAGGGGGGCCCCTTAGCAATCAGCCCCAGCATTTT	CASSSRGGPLSNQPQHF
many	NA	TRBV30	TRBJ2-7	TGTGCCTGGAGGGGCAGGGATTACGAGCAGTACTTC	CAWRGRDYEQYF
few	NA	TRBV6-1	TRBJ1-3	TGTGCCAGCAGTGAAAGAAGATCGAGCTCTGGAAACACCATATATTTT	CASSERRSSSGNTIYF
few	NA	TRBV5-6	TRBJ2-2	TGTGCCAGCAGTACCTCCCTGCGAGCCCCGAACACCGGGGAGCTGTTTTTT	CASSTSLRAPNTGELFF
NA	NA	TRBV9	TRBJ2-7	TGTGCCAGCAGCGCGGGAGACTTAAGACCCTACGAGCAGTACTTC	CASSAGDLRPYEQYF
NA	NA	TRBV6-1	TRBJ2-7	TGTGCCAGCAGGATCGGGGCAGAGGGCTCCTACGAGCAGTACTTC	CASRIGAEGSYEQYF
few	NA	TRBV6-5	TRBJ1-1	TGTGCCAGCAGTTACGCGACCCCTTACACTGAAGCTTTCTTT	CASSYATPYTEAFF
many	TRBD2	TRBV11-2	TRBJ2-7	TGTGCCAGCAGTCCCGGACTAGCGGGAGGATCCTACGAGCAGTACTTC	CASSPGLAGGSYEQYF
many	NA	TRBV28	TRBJ2-7	TGTGCCAGCAGTTTGGGGGCGGAGCAGTACTTC	CASSLGAEQYF
NA	NA	TRBV20-1	TRBJ1-6	TGCAGTGCTAGACAGTCTGAGGGTTCACCCCTCCACTTT	CSARQSEGSPLHF
many	NA	TRBV20-1	TRBJ2-3	TGCAGTGCTACACTAATGTTCGGGGAGAACACAGATACGCAGTATTTT	CSATLMFGENTDTQYF